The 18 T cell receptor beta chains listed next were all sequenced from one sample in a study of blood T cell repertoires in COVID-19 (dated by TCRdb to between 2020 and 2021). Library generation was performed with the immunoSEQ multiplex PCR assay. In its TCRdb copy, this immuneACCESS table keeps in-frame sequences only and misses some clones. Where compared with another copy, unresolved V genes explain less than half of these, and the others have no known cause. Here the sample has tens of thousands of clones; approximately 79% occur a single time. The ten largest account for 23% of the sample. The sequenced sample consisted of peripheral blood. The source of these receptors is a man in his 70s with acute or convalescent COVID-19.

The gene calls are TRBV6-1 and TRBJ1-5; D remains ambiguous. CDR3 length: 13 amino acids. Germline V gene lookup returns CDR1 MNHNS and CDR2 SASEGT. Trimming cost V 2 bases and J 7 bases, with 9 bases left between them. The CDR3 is CASSENRGQPQHF. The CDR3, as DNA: TGTGCCAGCAGTGAAAATCGGGGACAGCCCCAGCATTTT.

CDR3 region: CASIPTGTYGYTF. The DNA of the CDR3 is TGTGCCAGCATCCCTACAGGGACCTATGGCTACACCTTC. The rearrangement links TRBV6-5 to TRBJ1-2, with D possibly matching TRBD1 (6 bases). V was trimmed by 7 bases and J by 4 bases, leaving 13 bases between them. The V gene's germline CDR1 is MNHEY and CDR2 SVGAGI. The CDR3 has 13 amino acids.

DNA for the CDR3: TGTGCCAGCAAGGGGGCCTCTGGAAACACCATATATTTT. Protein sequence: CASKGASGNTIYF. The rearrangement joins TRBV2 to TRBJ1-3, with 7 bases identical to TRBD1. Germline lookup yields CDR1 SNHLY and CDR2 FYNNEI. Trimming at V came to 7 bases and at J to 0 bases, leaving 0 bases not matched to a gene. The CDR3 spans 13 residues. The whole variable domain, remainder taken from reference TRBV2 and TRBJ1-3, is EPEVTQTPSHQVTQMGQEVILRCVPISNHLYFYWYRQILGQKVEFLVSFYNNEISEKSEIFDDQFSVERPDGSNFTLKIRSTKLEDSAMYFCASKGASGNTIYFGEGSWLTVV.

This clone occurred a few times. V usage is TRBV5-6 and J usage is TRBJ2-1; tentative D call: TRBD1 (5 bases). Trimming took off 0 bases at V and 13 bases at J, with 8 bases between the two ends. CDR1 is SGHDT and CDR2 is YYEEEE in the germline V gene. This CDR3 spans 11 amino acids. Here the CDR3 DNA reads TGTGCCAGCAGCTTGGCGCAGGGTCAGTTCTTC. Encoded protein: CASSLAQGQFF.

The DNA of the CDR3 is TGTGCCACAGAAGGGACAGTCTACAATGAGCAGTTCTTC. Translating gives CATEGTVYNEQFF. This chain connects TRBV24-1 to TRBJ2-1, with 7 bases that match TRBD1. The CDR3 extends over 13 amino acids. After removal of 10 bases from V and 3 bases from J, the junction contained 5 bases not matched to a gene. Germline values: CDR1 KGHDR, CDR2 SFDVKD.

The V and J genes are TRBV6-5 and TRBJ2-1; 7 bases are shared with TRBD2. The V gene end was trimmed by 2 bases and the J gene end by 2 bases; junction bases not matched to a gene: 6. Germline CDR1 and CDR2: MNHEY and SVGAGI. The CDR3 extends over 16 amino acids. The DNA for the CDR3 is TGTGCCAGCAGTTACCTCTGGGGGGGGGCCTACAATGAGCAGTTCTTC. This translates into CASSYLWGGAYNEQFF.

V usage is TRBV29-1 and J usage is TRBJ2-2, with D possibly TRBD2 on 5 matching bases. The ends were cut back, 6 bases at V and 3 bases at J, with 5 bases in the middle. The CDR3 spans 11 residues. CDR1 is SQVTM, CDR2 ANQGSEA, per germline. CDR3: CSVGDTGELFF. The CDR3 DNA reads TGCAGCGTCGGGGACACCGGGGAGCTGTTTTTT.

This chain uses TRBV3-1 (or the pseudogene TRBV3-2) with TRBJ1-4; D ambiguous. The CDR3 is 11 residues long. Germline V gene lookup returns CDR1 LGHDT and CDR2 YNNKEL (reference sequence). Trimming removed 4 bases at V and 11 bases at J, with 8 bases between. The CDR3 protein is CASSRLGKLFF. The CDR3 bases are TGTGCCAGCAGCCGGCTAGGTAAACTGTTTTTT.

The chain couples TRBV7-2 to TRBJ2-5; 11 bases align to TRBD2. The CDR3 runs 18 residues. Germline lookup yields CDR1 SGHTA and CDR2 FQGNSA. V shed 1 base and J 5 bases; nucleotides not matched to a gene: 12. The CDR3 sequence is CASSLGNLAGGPGETQYF. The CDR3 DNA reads TGTGCCAGCAGCTTAGGGAATTTAGCGGGAGGGCCCGGGGAGACCCAGTACTTC.

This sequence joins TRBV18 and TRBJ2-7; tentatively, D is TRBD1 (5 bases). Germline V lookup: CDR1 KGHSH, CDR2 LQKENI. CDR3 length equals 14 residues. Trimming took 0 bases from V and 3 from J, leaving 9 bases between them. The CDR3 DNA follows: TGTGCCAGCTCACCACCATATACAGGCTACGAGCAGTACTTC. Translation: CASSPPYTGYEQYF.

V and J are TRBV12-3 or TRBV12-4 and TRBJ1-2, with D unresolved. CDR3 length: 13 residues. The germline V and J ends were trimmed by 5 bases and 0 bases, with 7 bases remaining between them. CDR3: CASSLGSNYGYTF. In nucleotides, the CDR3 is TGTGCCAGCAGTCTCGGGTCTAACTATGGCTACACCTTC.

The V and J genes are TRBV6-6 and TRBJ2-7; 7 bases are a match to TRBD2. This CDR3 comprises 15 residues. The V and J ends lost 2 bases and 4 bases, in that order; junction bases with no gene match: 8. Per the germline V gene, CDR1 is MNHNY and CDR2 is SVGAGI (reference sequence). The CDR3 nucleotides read TGTGCCAGCAGTTACCGGCGGGAGAAGGGGTACGAGCAGTACTTC. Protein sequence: CASSYRREKGYEQYF.

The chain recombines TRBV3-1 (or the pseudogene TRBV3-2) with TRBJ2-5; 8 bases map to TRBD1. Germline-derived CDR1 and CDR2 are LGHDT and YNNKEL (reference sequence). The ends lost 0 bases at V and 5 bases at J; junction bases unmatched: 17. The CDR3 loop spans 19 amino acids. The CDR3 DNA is TGTGCCAGCAGCCAAGATTGGGTACCCGGACAGGGAATATTGGAGACCCAGTACTTC. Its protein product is CASSQDWVPGQGILETQYF.

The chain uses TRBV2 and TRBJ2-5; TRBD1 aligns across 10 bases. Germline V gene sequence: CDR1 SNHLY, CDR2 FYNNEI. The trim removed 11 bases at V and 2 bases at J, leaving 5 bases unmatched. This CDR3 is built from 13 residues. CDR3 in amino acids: CARRDRGQETQYF. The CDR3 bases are TGTGCCCGCCGGGACAGGGGACAAGAGACCCAGTACTTC.

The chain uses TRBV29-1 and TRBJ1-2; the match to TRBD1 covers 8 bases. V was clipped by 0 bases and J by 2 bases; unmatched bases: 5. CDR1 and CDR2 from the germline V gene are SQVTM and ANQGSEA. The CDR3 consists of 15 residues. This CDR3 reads CSVEDRRQGNYGYTF. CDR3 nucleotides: TGCAGCGTTGAAGATCGAAGACAGGGGAACTATGGCTACACCTTC.

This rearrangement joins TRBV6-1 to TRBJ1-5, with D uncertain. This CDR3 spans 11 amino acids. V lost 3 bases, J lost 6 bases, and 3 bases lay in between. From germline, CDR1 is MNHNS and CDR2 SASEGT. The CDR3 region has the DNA TGTGCCAGCAGTGACAGTCAGCCCCAGCATTTT. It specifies CASSDSQPQHF.

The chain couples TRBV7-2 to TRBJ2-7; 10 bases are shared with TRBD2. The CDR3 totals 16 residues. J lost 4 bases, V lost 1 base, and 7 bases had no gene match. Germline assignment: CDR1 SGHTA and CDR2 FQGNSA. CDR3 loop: CASSLVSASGSYEQYF. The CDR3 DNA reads TGTGCCAGCAGCTTAGTCTCCGCTAGCGGGAGTTACGAGCAGTACTTC.

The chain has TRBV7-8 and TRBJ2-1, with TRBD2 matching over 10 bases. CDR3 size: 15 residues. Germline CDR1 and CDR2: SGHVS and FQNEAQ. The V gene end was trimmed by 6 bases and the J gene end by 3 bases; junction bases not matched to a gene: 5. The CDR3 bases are TGTGCCAGCAGGGCTTTAGCGGGAGGCTACAATGAGCAGTTCTTC. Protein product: CASRALAGGYNEQFF.